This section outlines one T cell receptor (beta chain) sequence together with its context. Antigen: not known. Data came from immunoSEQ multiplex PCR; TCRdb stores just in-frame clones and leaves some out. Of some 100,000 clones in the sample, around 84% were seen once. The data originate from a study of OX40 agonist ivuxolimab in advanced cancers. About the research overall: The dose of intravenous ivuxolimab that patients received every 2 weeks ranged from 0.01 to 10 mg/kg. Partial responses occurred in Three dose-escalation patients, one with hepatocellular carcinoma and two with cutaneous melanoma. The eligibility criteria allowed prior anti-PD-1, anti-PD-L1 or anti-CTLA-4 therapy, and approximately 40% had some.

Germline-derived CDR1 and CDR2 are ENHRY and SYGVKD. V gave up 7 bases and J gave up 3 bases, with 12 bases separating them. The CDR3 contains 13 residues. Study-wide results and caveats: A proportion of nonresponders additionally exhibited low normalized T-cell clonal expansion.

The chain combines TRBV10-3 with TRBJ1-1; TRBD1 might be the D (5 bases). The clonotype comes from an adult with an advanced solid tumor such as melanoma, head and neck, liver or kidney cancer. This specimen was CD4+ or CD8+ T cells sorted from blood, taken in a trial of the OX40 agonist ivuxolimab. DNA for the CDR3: TGTGCCATCATGGACCGGGGGGACACTGAAGCTTTCTTT. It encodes CAIMDRGDTEAFF.